These 17 T cell receptor beta chains share one sample of origin, sequenced in a study of cytomegalovirus exposure and HLA in healthy donors. This table comes from immunoSEQ multiplex PCR, and its TCRdb copy is limited to in-frame clones, with some not included. Of under 200,000 clones in the sample, more than 80% were seen once. Source material: PBMCs. These receptors were obtained from a man aged 18-30 years in good health and CMV-seropositive.

This chain joins TRBV7-2 and TRBJ2-5, with 9 bases lining up with TRBD2. The J segment lost 4 bases and the V segment lost 0 bases, leaving 6 bases of the junction unmatched. Germline values: CDR1 SGHTA, CDR2 FQGNSA. This CDR3 comprises 16 residues. The CDR3 coding sequence is TGTGCCAGCAGCTTAGCCCCGACTAGCGGCGGAGAGACCCAGTACTTC. Translated, it gives CASSLAPTSGGETQYF.

The rearrangement joins TRBV4-2 to TRBJ2-5; 14 nucleotides match TRBD2. This CDR3 is 17 amino acids long. The germline V gene encodes CDR1 LGHNA and CDR2 YNFKEQ. The V gene end was trimmed by 5 bases and the J gene end by 5 bases; junction bases not matched to a gene: 10. The CDR3 reads CASSYGTSGSPGETQYF. In DNA form, the CDR3 reads TGTGCCAGCAGCTACGGGACTAGCGGGAGCCCGGGGGAGACCCAGTACTTC.

CDR3 residues: CASSFIQGAGTGELFF. Here the CDR3 DNA reads TGTGCCAGCAGTTTTATCCAGGGGGCAGGGACCGGGGAGCTGTTTTTT. This chain connects TRBV6-5 to TRBJ2-2, with 8 bases fitting TRBD1. V shed 4 bases and J 5 bases; nucleotides not matched to a gene: 9. This CDR3 region has 16 residues. Per the germline V gene, CDR1 is MNHEY and CDR2 is SVGAGI.

Turning to this clone: The same CDR3 also results from other DNA sequences found in this sample. CDR3 sequence: CASSYSGQGNTEAFF. The CDR3 DNA follows: TGTGCCAGCAGTTACTCGGGACAGGGGAACACTGAAGCTTTCTTT. The V and J genes are TRBV6-5 and TRBJ1-1; the match to TRBD1 covers 9 bases. Trimming removed 0 bases from V and 1 base from J; junction bases left unmatched: 0. Germline CDR1 is MNHEY and CDR2 is SVGAGI. The CDR3 is made up of 15 amino acids.

The gene calls are TRBV28 and TRBJ1-2; D unclear. V was clipped by 8 bases and J by 2 bases, with 15 bases between them. The germline V gene has CDR1 MDHEN and CDR2 SYDVKM. This CDR3 is 14 amino acids long. CDR3 residues: CASGVQRTNYGYTF. The CDR3, as DNA: TGTGCCAGCGGAGTTCAGAGAACGAACTATGGCTACACCTTC.

Written as DNA, the CDR3 is TGTGCCAGCAGCCAAGCAGGGGCCCAGTACTTC. This encodes CASSQAGAQYF. This rearrangement joins TRBV14 to TRBJ2-5; D might be TRBD1 (6 bases). The CDR3 extends over 11 amino acids. Germline-derived CDR1 and CDR2 are SGHDN and FVKESK. Trimming left V 1 base short and J 9 bases short, with 6 bases between.

This sequence joins TRBV7-2 and TRBJ2-3; TRBD2 is a possible D gene (5 bases). Germline V gene sequence: CDR1 SGHTA, CDR2 FQGNSA. Trimming took 1 base from V and 6 from J, leaving 11 bases between them. The CDR3 has 14 residues. CDR3 in DNA: TGTGCCAGCAGCTTAGGGCTAGCCGGCGATACGCAGTATTTT. It is translated as CASSLGLAGDTQYF. Full variable domain (rest looked up from reference TRBV7-2 and TRBJ2-3): GAGVSQSPSNKVTEKGKDVELRCDPISGHTALYWYRQSLGQGLEFLIYFQGNSAPDKSGLPSDRFSAERTGGSVSTLTIQRTQQEDSAVYLCASSLGLAGDTQYFGPGTRLTVL.

The chain recombines TRBV6-5 with TRBJ1-2; 9 bases are a match to TRBD1. Germline V lookup: CDR1 MNHEY, CDR2 SVGAGI. This CDR3 spans 14 amino acids. With V trimmed by 2 bases and J by 2 bases, 0 bases remained unmatched. The CDR3 loop reads CASSYGQGNYGYTF. CDR3 nucleotide sequence: TGTGCCAGCAGTTACGGACAGGGGAACTATGGCTACACCTTC.

The chain is built from TRBV30 and TRBJ1-1; TRBD1 matches at 7 bases. The CDR3 runs 14 residues. Losses at the gene ends were 7 bases for V and 8 bases for J; bases not matched to a gene: 16. In germline, CDR1 is GTSNPN, CDR2 SVGIG (reference sequence). The CDR3 sequence is CASKAFRDSNEAFF. CDR3 DNA sequence: TGTGCCTCCAAAGCATTCCGGGACAGCAACGAAGCTTTCTTT.

This clone was seen once. V gene TRBV25-1 combines with J gene TRBJ2-2; 8 bases map to TRBD1. Germline V lookup: CDR1 MGHDK, CDR2 SYGVNS. The V segment lost 8 bases and the J segment 2 bases; nucleotides outside the gene matches: 10. This CDR3 is built from 16 residues. This CDR3 is CASSPLGQANTGELFF. CDR3 nucleotides: TGTGCCAGCTCGCCTTTGGGACAGGCCAACACCGGGGAGCTGTTTTTT.

This sequence joins TRBV12-5 and TRBJ2-2, with TRBD2 as a possible D gene (6 bases). Germline V lookup: CDR1 LGHNT, CDR2 FRNRAP. Trimming stripped 7 bases from V and 4 bases from J, with 19 bases between. The CDR3 runs to 16 residues. CDR3 residues: CASADRTTSGTGELFF. In DNA, the CDR3 is TGTGCTAGTGCCGATCGGACTACCTCGGGCACCGGGGAGCTGTTTTTT.

This clone was counted ten times or more. V is TRBV7-6 and J is TRBJ1-3; TRBD1 matches at 9 bases. The ends lost 8 bases at V and 0 bases at J; junction bases unmatched: 23. Germline V gives CDR1 SGHVS, CDR2 FNYEAQ. This CDR3 is 21 amino acids long. The DNA of the CDR3 is TGTGCCAGCCAGAGAACCCGAGGGACAGGGAAAACCCAGAGCTCTGGAAACACCATATATTTT. Translating gives CASQRTRGTGKTQSSGNTIYF.

The chain uses TRBV9 and TRBJ2-1; 9 nucleotides line up with TRBD2. Trimming cost V 3 bases and J 2 bases; bases outside gene matches: 3. The CDR3 runs to 15 residues. CDR1 is SGDLS and CDR2 is YYNGEE in the germline V gene. The CDR3 DNA follows: TGTGCCAGCAGCGGTAGCGGGAGAGCCTACAATGAGCAGTTCTTC. It is translated as CASSGSGRAYNEQFF.

The gene calls are TRBV5-6 and TRBJ2-3, with 8 bases that match TRBD2. The CDR3 has 16 residues. Germline V gene lookup returns CDR1 SGHDT and CDR2 YYEEEE. With 2 bases clipped from V and 2 bases from J, the junction kept 7 bases outside the gene matches. Here the CDR3 reads CASSFDTSGTTDTQYF. CDR3 bases: TGTGCCAGCAGCTTCGATACTAGCGGCACCACAGATACGCAGTATTTT.

CDR3 DNA sequence: TGTGCCAGCAGTCAGACAGTGAACACTGAAGCTTTCTTT. As protein: CASSQTVNTEAFF. This rearrangement joins TRBV28 to TRBJ1-1; maybe TRBD1 (5 bases). The CDR3 extends over 13 amino acids. Germline V lookup: CDR1 MDHEN, CDR2 SYDVKM. V was trimmed by 5 bases and J by 0 bases, leaving 7 bases between them.

The chain joins TRBV9 to TRBJ2-2; 15 bases fit TRBD2. V shed 4 bases and J 6 bases; nucleotides not matched to a gene: 13. There are 19 residues in the CDR3. Germline CDR1 and CDR2: SGDLS and YYNGEE. The chain's CDR3 is CASSLGLAGGLREAGELFF. CDR3 in DNA: TGTGCCAGCAGCCTCGGACTAGCGGGAGGGCTCAGAGAGGCCGGGGAGCTGTTTTTT.

The V call is TRBV29-1, the J call TRBJ2-7; 7 bases map to TRBD2. The CDR3 extends over 14 amino acids. Germline V gene sequence: CDR1 SQVTM, CDR2 ANQGSEA. J gave up 2 bases and V 4 bases, and 8 bases lay outside the gene matches. The CDR3 nucleotides read TGCAGCGTTGCTCCGGCGGGAGACCCCTACGAGCAGTACTTC. Translated, it gives CSVAPAGDPYEQYF.